This T cell receptor beta chain was sequenced during a study of a mutant IDH1 vaccine in newly diagnosed glioma. Across the study: Patients' prior therapy spanned radiotherapy, temozolomide, or both; most underwent both. Findings and caveats of the study: Changes to the top peripheral T cell clonotypes appeared unrelated to pseudoprogression.

The time point is: week 23, last vaccination. It was 300 ug of mutant IDH1 20-mer peptide that made up each vaccine dose, given with topical imiquimod. A note on this clone: Its antigen remains unidentified.

Generated by immunoSEQ multiplex PCR, the TCRdb table keeps only in-frame clones and is missing some. Here the sample spans 35,000 to 55,000 clones, about 81% being singletons. CDR1 SGHDN and CDR2 FVKESK come from the germline V gene. The CDR3 is 16 residues long. J lost 0 bases, V lost 4 bases, and 6 bases had no gene match. J is TRBJ2-1 and V is TRBV14, with TRBD1 matching 7 bases. This receptor was taken from a young woman with glioma. Some clones in this sample may be carry-over from other donors' samples. Sequenced here: PBMCs, sampled from a glioma patient whose treatment included an IDH1 peptide vaccine. In nucleotides, the CDR3 is TGTGCCAGCAGCCGCAAACCAGGGGGCTCCTACAATGAGCAGTTCTTC. This gives the protein CASSRKPGGSYNEQFF.